These 8 T cell receptor beta chains were sequenced from one sample in a study of T cell repertoires in cytomegalovirus infection. MiXCR was run by TCRdb on the reads, yielding one entry per CDR3 protein. The repertoire has 200,000 to 300,000 distinct CDR3 sequences, approximately 13% of them found once; the top ten carry 8.5% to 9%. The sample taken for sequencing was PBMCs. The receptors shown here come from a human donor in good health (CMV status not recorded). Some clones in this sample may be carry-over from other donors' samples.

The V gene is TRBV3-1, the J gene TRBJ2-1; D may be TRBD1 or TRBD2 (5 bases each). The CDR3 has 16 residues. Per the germline V gene, CDR1 is LGHDT and CDR2 is YNNKEL (reference sequence). Trimming took 0 bases from V and 8 from J, leaving 17 bases between them. This CDR3 reads CASSQDPTGIGDEQFF. CDR3 DNA: TGTGCCAGCAGCCAAGATCCGACCGGGATAGGGGATGAGCAGTTCTTC.

This clonotype was picked up many times. The V and J genes are TRBV7-6 and TRBJ2-7; D is perhaps TRBD2 (6 bases). Germline CDR1 and CDR2: SGHVS and FNYEAQ. CDR3 length: 15 amino acids. The germline V and J ends were trimmed by 5 bases and 0 bases, with 14 bases remaining between them. The CDR3 DNA follows: TGTGCCAGCAGCCGGCGGTGGGGGGTCTCCTACGAGCAGTACTTC. Protein: CASSRRWGVSYEQYF.

At least ten counts were recorded for this clonotype. This rearrangement joins TRBV7-2 to TRBJ2-3; D possibly corresponds to TRBD2 (6 bases). Germline V lookup: CDR1 SGHTA, CDR2 FQGNSA. The CDR3 consists of 18 residues. V was clipped by 1 base and J by 0 bases, with 17 bases between them. The CDR3 nucleotides read TGTGCCAGCAGCTTAGGAATAGGGGCAGGGACTAGCACAGATACGCAGTATTTT. Translated: CASSLGIGAGTSTDTQYF.

The chain combines TRBV6-2 or TRBV6-3 with TRBJ1-2; TRBD1 might be the D (6 bases). The CDR3 totals 15 residues. The germline CDR1 and CDR2 sequences are MNHEY and SVGEGT. V gave up 2 bases and J gave up 5 bases, with 15 bases separating them. CDR3 amino acids: CASSYGEQGTYGYTF. DNA for the CDR3: TGTGCCAGCAGTTACGGAGAACAGGGCACATATGGCTACACCTTC.

This clonotype appeared a few times. The chain carries TRBV2 and TRBJ1-5; a weak D match, TRBD1 (5 bases). The CDR3 length is 15 residues. Germline assignment: CDR1 SNHLY and CDR2 FYNNEI. V lost 5 bases and J 1 base, leaving 12 bases between the germline ends. The CDR3 loop reads CASSRGLESNQPQHF. For the CDR3, the DNA is TGTGCCAGCAGTCGGGGGTTAGAGAGCAATCAGCCCCAGCATTTT.

The chain carries TRBV6-2 or TRBV6-3 and TRBJ2-1; D uncertain. The CDR3 consists of 15 residues. Germline V gene sequence: CDR1 MNHEY, CDR2 SVGEGT. Trimming removed 6 bases at V and 0 bases at J, with 12 bases between. CDR3 loop: CASSNQAVSYNEQFF. The CDR3 coding sequence is TGTGCCAGCAGCAACCAGGCGGTCTCCTACAATGAGCAGTTCTTC.

This clonotype was seen ten or more times. This sequence joins TRBV24-1 and TRBJ1-5; TRBD1 might be the D (6 bases). V lost 3 bases, J lost 7 bases, and 12 bases lay in between. Per the germline V gene, CDR1 is KGHDR and CDR2 is SFDVKD. The CDR3 covers 14 residues. The CDR3 sequence is CATSDPGAGQPQHF. The CDR3 DNA reads TGTGCCACCAGTGATCCGGGGGCCGGGCAGCCCCAGCATTTT.

This clonotype turned up a few times. This chain links TRBV19 with TRBJ2-2; 9 bases align to TRBD2. Trimming took 3 bases from V and 1 from J; bases not matched to a gene: 6. This CDR3 contains 17 residues. Germline-derived CDR1 and CDR2 are LNHDA and SQIVND (reference sequence). CDR3 residues: CASSIGLLAGNTGELFF. The DNA for the CDR3 is TGTGCCAGTAGTATTGGGCTACTAGCGGGGAACACCGGGGAGCTGTTTTTT.